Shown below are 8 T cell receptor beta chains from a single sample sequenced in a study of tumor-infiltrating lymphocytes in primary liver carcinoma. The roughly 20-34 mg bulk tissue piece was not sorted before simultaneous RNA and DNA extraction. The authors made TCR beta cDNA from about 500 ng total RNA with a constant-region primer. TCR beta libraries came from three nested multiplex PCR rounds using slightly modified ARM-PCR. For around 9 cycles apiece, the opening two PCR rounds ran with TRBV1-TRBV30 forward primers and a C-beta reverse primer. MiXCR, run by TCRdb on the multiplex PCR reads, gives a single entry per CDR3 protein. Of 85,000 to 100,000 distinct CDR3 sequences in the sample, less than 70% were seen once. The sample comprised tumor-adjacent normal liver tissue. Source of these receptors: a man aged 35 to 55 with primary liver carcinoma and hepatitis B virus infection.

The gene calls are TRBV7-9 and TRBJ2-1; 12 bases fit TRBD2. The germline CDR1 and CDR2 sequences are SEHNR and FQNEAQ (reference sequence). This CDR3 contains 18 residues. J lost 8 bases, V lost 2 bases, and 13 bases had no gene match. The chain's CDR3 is CASSLLSGLAGTSHEQFF. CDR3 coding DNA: TGTGCCAGCAGCTTACTTTCGGGACTAGCGGGTACGAGTCATGAGCAGTTCTTC.

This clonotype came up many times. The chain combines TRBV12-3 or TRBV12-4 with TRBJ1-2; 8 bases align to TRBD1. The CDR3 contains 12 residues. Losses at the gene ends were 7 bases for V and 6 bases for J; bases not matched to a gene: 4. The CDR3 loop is CASTRQGNGYTF. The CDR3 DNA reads TGTGCCAGCACCCGACAGGGGAATGGCTACACCTTC.

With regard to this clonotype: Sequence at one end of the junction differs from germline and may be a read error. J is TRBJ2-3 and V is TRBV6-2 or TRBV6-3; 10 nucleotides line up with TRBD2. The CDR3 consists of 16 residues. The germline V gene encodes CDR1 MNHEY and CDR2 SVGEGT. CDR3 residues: CASSYVLAGNTDMQYF. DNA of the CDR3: TGTGCCAGCAGCTACGTACTAGCGGGAAACACAGATATGCAGTATTTT.

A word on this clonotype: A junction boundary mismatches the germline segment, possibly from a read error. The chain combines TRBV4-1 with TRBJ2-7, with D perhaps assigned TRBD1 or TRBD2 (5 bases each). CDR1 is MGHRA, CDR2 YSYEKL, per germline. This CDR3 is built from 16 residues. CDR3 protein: CVSSATWGPAAYGQYF. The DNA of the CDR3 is TGCGTCAGCAGCGCAACATGGGGACCGGCAGCCTACGGGCAGTACTTC.

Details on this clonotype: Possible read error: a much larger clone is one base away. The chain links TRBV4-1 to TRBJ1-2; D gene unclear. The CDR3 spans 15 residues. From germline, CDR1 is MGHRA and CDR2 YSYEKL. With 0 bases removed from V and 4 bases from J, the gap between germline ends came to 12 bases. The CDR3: CASSQEEAQSYGYTF. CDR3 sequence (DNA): TGCGCCAGCAGCCAAGAGGAAGCACAGAGCTATGGCTACACCTTC.

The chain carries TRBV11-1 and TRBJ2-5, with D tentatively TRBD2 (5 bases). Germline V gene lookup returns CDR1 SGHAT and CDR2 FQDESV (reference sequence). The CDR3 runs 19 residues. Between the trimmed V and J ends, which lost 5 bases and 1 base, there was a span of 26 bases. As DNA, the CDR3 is TGTGCCAGCAGCCTGCCCTCGGAGGTCAGGAAAGACTTCCAAGAGACCCAGTACTTC. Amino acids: CASSLPSEVRKDFQETQYF.

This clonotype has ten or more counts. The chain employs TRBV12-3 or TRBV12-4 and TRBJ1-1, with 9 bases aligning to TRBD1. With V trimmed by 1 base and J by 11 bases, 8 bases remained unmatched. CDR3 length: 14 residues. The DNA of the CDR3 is TGTGCCAGCAGTTTAGGACAGGGGGGAAAGTCGGCTTTCTTT. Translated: CASSLGQGGKSAFF.

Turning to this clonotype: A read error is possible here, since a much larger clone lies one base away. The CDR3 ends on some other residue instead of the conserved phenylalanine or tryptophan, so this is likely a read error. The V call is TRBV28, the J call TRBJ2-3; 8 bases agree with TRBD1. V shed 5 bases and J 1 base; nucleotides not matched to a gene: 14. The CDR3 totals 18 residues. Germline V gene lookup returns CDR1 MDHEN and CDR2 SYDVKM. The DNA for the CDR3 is TGTGCCAGCAGTACTCCATACGGATTGGACAGGGGCACAGATACGCAGTATTCT. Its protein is CASSTPYGLDRGTDTQYS.